This TCR beta chain comes out of a study of identical twins' blood T cells. Study-wide background: Some twelve libraries, six alpha and six beta, gave approximately 50 million reads.

One entry per CDR3 protein results from TCRdb running MiXCR on the 5' RACE reads. The sample holds fewer than 450,000 distinct CDR3 sequences, over 25% seen once. Study-level results: Shared environment remains a possible cause of twin similarity.

Trimming pared 8 bases from V and 0 bases from J, leaving 11 bases between. Germline V gene sequence: CDR1 LNHDA, CDR2 SQIVND (reference sequence). The CDR3 length is 14 residues. This clonotype has ten or more counts. Antigen unknown. Sequencing was done on a sample of PBMCs. The chain has TRBV19 and TRBJ2-1, with D possibly called TRBD1 or TRBD2 (5 bases each). The receptor was isolated from a woman aged 18 to 55 in good health. The CDR3 nucleotides are TGTGCCAGTCGGGACCAATCCTCCTACAATGAGCAGTTCTTC. Encoded protein: CASRDQSSYNEQFF.